The entry below gives a single TCR beta chain sequence along with its context. Antigen: not known. These data originate in a study of T cell responses to AZD1222 COVID-19 vaccine. Study information: Doses given second, at about 4 or about 12 weeks, were pooled. Findings and caveats of the study: In a largely white British group with more females than males, clonal diversity was possibly underestimated. Nearly half of spike-specific TCRs reportedly go after variant regions that carry no mutations.

Data came from immunoSEQ multiplex PCR; TCRdb stores just in-frame clones and leaves some out. The sample shows some 180,000 clones, almost 95% of them seen only once. The CDR3 length is 15 residues. Germline CDR1 reads MNHEY; CDR2 reads SVGAGI. Trimming took off 0 bases at V and 3 bases at J, with 12 bases between the two ends. The chain links TRBV6-5 to TRBJ2-7; D ambiguous. This specimen consisted of peripheral blood, obtained on day 0 of AZD1222 vaccination. The sequence was obtained from an adult in good health. CDR3 protein: CASSYSIGWSYEQYF. CDR3 in DNA: TGTGCCAGCAGTTACTCGATTGGATGGAGCTACGAGCAGTACTTC.